This T cell receptor (beta chain) was identified during a study of shared T cell receptors in the human thymus. CDR1 is SGHNT and CDR2 is YYREEE in the germline V gene (reference sequence). The CDR3 has 17 amino acids. V lost 0 bases to trimming and J lost 8 bases, with 18 bases between them. Profiled with immunoSEQ multiplex PCR; TCRdb holds only in-frame clones, not every one. The sample shows approximately 400,000 clones, approximately 95% of them seen only once. The source is a human donor. The specimen sequenced was thymocytes. The chain employs TRBV5-4 and TRBJ1-6; D is unclear. The CDR3 nucleotides are TGTGCCAGCAGCTTGGTCCCACCGGAGGCGGACCATTCACCCCTCCACTTT. Residues: CASSLVPPEADHSPLHF.